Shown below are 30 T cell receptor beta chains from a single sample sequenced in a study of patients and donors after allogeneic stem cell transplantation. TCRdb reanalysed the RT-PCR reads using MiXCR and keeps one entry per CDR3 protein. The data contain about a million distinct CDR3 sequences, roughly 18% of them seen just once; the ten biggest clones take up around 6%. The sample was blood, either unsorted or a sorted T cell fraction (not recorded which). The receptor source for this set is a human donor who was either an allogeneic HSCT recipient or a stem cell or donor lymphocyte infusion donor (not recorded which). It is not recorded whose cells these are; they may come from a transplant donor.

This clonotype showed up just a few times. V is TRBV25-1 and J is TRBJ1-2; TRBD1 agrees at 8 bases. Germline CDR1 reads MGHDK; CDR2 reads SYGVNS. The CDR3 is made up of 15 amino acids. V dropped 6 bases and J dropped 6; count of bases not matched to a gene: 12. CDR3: CASSNNRGYPDGYTF. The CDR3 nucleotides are TGTGCCAGCAGCAATAACAGGGGGTACCCTGATGGCTACACCTTC.

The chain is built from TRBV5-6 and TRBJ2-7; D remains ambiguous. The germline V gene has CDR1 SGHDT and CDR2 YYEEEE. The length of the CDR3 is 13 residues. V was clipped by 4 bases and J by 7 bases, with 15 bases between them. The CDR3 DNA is TGTGCCAGCAGCAAGCTGGAGTTTAGAGAGCAGTACTTC. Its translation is CASSKLEFREQYF.

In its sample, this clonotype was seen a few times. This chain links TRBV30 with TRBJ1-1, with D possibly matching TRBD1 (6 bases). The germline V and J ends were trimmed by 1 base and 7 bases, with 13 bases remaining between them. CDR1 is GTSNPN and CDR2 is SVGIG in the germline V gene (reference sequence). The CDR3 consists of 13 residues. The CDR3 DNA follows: TGTGCCTGGAGTGGCCGGGGGCGGGTTGAAGCTTTCTTT. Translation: CAWSGRGRVEAFF.

CDR3 DNA sequence: TGCAGTGCTCCCCCCCTCGCTAGCGGGAGGGATGGAAAAAACATTCAGTACTTC. As protein: CSAPPLASGRDGKNIQYF. The chain is built from TRBV20-1 and TRBJ2-4; 12 nucleotides agree with TRBD2. The CDR3 is 18 residues long. CDR1 and CDR2 from the germline V gene are DFQATT and SNEGSKA (reference sequence). The V gene end was trimmed by 5 bases and the J gene end by 4 bases; junction bases not matched to a gene: 15.

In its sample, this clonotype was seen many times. CDR3 DNA sequence: TGCGCCAGCGCCGGGACAGTAAGCTCCTACGAGCAGTACTTC. This encodes CASAGTVSSYEQYF. The chain combines TRBV5-1 with TRBJ2-7; 7 bases are a match to TRBD1. The CDR3 runs 14 residues. Per the germline V gene, CDR1 is SGHRS and CDR2 is YFSETQ. V lost 7 bases and J lost 0; bases outside the gene matches: 7.

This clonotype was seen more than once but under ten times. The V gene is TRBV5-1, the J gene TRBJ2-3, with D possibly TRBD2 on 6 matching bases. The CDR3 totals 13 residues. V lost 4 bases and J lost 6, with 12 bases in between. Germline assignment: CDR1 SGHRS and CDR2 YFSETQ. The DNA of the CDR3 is TGCGCCAGCAGCCTCCGGGACTGGGATACGCAGTATTTT. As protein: CASSLRDWDTQYF. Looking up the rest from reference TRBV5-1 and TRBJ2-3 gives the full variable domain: KAGVTQTPRYLIKTRGQQVTLSCSPISGHRSVSWYQQTPGQGLQFLFEYFSETQRNKGNFPGRFSGRQFSNSRSEMNVSTLELGDSALYLCASSLRDWDTQYFGPGTRLTVL.

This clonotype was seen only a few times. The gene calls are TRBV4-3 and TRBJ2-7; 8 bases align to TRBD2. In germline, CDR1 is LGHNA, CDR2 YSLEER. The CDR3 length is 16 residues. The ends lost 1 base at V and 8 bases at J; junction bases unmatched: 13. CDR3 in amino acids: CASSQGAGTSLFKQYF. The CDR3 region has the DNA TGCGCCAGCAGCCAAGGGGCCGGGACTAGTCTATTCAAGCAGTACTTC.

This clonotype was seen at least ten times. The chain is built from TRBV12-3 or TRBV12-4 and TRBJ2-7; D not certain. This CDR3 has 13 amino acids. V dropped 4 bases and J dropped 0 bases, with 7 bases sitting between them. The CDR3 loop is CASSSESSYEQYF. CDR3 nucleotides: TGTGCCAGCAGTTCGGAGAGCTCCTACGAGCAGTACTTC.

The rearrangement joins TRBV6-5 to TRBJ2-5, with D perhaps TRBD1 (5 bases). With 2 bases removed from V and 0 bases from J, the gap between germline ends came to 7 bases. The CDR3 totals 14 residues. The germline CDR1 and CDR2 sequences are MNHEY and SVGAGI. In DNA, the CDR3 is TGTGCCAGCAGTTACGACAGTTACCAAGAGACCCAGTACTTC. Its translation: CASSYDSYQETQYF.

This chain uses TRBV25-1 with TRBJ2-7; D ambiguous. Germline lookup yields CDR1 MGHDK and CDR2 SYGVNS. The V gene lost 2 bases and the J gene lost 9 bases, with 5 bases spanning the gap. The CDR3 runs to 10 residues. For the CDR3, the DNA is TGTGCCAGCAGTGAAGGGCGGCAGTACTTC. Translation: CASSEGRQYF.

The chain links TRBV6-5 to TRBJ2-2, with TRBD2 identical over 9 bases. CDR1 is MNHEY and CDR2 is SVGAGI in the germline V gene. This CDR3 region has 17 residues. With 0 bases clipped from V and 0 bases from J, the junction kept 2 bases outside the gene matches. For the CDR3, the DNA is TGTGCCAGCAGTTACTCTAGACTAGCGGCGAACACCGGGGAGCTGTTTTTT. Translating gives CASSYSRLAANTGELFF.

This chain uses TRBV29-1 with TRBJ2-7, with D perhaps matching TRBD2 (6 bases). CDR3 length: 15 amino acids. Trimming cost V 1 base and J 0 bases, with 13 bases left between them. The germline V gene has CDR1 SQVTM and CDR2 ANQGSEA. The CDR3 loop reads CSVEAPGLYSYEQYF. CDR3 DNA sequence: TGCAGCGTTGAAGCGCCGGGACTTTACTCCTACGAGCAGTACTTC.

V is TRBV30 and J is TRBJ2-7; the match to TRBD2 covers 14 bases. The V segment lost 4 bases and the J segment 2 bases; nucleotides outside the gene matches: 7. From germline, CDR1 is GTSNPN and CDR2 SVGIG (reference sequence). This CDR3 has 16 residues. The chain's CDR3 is CAWTLGLAGGPYEQYF. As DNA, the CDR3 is TGTGCCTGGACCCTCGGACTAGCGGGAGGCCCCTACGAGCAGTACTTC.

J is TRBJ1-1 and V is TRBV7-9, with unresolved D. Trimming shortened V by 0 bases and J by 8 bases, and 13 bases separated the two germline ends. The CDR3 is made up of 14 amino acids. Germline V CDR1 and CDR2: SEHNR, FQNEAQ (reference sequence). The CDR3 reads CASSLALGQEEAFF. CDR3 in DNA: TGTGCCAGCAGCTTAGCGCTGGGTCAGGAGGAAGCTTTCTTT.

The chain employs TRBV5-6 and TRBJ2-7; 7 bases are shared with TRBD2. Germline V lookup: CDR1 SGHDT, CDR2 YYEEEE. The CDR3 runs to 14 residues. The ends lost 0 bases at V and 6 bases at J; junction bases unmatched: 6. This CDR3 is CASSLDGLGGEQYF. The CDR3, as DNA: TGTGCCAGCAGCTTGGATGGACTAGGAGGCGAGCAGTACTTC.

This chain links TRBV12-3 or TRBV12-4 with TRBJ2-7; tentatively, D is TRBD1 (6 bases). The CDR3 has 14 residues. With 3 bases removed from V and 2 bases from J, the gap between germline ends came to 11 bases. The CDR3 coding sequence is TGTGCCAGCAGTTTGAGAGGGACAACCTACGAGCAGTACTTC. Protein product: CASSLRGTTYEQYF.

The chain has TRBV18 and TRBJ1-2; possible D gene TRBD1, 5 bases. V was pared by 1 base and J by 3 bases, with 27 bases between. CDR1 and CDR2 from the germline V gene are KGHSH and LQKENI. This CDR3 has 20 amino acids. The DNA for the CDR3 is TGTGCCAGCTCACCACTCAAGGTAGGGGACCTAATCCCCGCGGACTATGGCTACACCTTC. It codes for CASSPLKVGDLIPADYGYTF.

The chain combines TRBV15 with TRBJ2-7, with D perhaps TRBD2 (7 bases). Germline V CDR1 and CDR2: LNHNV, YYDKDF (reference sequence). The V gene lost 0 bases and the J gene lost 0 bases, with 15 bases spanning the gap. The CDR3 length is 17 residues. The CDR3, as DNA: TGTGCCACCAGCAGAGATTTGGGGGGGGCCTCCTCCTACGAGCAGTACTTC. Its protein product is CATSRDLGGASSYEQYF.

CDR3 sequence: CASSRGLAGLGEQYF. DNA for the CDR3: TGTGCCAGCAGCAGGGGACTAGCGGGGCTAGGCGAGCAGTACTTC. The chain recombines TRBV6-1 with TRBJ2-7, with 13 bases lining up with TRBD2. CDR3 length equals 15 residues. Germline V gene lookup returns CDR1 MNHNS and CDR2 SASEGT. V was clipped by 6 bases and J by 6 bases; unmatched bases: 8.

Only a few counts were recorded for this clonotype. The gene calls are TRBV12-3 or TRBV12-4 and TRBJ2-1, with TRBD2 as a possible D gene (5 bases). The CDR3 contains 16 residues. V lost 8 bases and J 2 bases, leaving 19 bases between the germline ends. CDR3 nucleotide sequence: TGTGCCAGCTCTTCCCTGTGGAGGCGTCCCTACAATGAGCAGTTCTTC. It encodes CASSSLWRRPYNEQFF.

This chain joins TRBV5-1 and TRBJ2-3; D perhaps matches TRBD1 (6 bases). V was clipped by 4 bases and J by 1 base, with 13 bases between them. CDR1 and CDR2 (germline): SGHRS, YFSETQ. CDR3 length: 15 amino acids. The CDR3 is CASSRDTRGTDTQYF. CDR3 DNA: TGCGCCAGCAGCCGGGACACGAGGGGCACAGATACGCAGTATTTT.

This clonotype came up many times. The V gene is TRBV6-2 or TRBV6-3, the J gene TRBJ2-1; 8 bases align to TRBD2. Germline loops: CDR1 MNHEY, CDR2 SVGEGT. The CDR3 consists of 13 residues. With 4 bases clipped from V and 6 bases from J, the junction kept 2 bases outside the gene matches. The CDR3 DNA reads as TGTGCCAGCAGTTTAGCGGGGAGCAATGAGCAGTTCTTC. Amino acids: CASSLAGSNEQFF.

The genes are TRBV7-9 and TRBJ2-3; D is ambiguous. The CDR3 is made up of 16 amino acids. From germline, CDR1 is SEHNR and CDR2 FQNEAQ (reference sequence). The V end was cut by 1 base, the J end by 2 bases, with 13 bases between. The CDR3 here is CASSLVGQNFTDTQYF. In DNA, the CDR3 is TGTGCCAGCAGCTTAGTCGGCCAGAACTTCACAGATACGCAGTATTTT.

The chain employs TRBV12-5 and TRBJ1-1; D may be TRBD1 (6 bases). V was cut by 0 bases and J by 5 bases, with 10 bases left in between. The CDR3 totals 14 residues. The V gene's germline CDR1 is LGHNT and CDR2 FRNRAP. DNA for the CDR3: TGTGCTAGTGGTTTGGTAGGGGGTAGAACTGAAGCTTTCTTT. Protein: CASGLVGGRTEAFF.

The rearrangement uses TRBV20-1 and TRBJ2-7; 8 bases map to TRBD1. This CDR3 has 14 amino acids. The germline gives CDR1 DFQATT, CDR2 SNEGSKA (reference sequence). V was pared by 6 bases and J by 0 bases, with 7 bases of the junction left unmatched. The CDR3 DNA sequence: TGCAGTGCCAGGGACAGGAGCCGCTCCTACGAGCAGTACTTC. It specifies CSARDRSRSYEQYF.

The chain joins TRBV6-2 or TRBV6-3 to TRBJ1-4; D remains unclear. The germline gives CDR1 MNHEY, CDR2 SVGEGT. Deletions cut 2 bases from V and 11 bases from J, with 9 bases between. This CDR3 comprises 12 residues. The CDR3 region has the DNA TGTGCCAGCAGTTACGTGGGCTCCAAACTGTTTTTT. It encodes CASSYVGSKLFF.

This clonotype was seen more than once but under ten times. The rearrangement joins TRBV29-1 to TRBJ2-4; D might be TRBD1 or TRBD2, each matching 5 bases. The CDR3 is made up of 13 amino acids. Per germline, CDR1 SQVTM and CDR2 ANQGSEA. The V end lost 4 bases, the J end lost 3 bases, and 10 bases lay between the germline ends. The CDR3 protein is CSVVGDVKNIQYF. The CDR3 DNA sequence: TGCAGCGTTGTAGGGGACGTCAAAAACATTCAGTACTTC. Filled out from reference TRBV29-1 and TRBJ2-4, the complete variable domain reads SAVISQKPSRDICQRGTSLTIQCQVDSQVTMMFWYRQQPGQSLTLIATANQGSEATYESGFVIDKFPISRPNLTFSTLTVSNMSPEDSSIYLCSVVGDVKNIQYFGAGTRLSVL.

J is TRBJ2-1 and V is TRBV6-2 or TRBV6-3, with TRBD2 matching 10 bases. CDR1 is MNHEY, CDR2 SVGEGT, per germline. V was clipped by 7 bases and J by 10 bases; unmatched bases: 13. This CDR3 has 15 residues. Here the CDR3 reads CASTQSGRDRGEQFF. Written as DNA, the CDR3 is TGTGCCAGCACTCAAAGCGGGAGGGATCGTGGAGAGCAGTTCTTC.

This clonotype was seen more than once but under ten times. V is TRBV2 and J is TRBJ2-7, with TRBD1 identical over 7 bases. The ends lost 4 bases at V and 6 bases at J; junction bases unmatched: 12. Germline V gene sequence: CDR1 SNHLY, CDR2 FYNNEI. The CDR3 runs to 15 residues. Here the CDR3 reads CASSVPTGTLGEQYF. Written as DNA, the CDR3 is TGTGCCAGCAGTGTACCGACAGGGACGTTGGGCGAGCAGTACTTC.

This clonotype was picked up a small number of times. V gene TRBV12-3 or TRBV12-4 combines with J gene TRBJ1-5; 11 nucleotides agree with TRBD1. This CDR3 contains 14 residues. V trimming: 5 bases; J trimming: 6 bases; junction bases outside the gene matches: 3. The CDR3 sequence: CASSPGTGGQPQHF. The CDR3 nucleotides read TGTGCCAGCAGTCCAGGGACAGGGGGTCAGCCCCAGCATTTT.